A single sample gave rise to the 20 T cell receptor beta chains below, sequenced in a study of radiotherapy plus CTLA-4 blockade in lung cancer. The repertoire was sequenced with immunoSEQ multiplex PCR; TCRdb's copy has only in-frame clones and lacks some. Of approximately 69,000 clones in the sample, around 82% are singletons; the top ten hold 7% to 8%. Specimen: peripheral blood, collected from a patient treated with radiotherapy plus ipilimumab. These receptors all come from a human donor with non-small cell lung cancer who had a complete response to radiotherapy plus ipilimumab.

The chain employs TRBV7-8 and TRBJ1-2, with D perhaps matching TRBD1 (6 bases). CDR1 is SGHVS and CDR2 is FQNEAQ in the germline V gene. This CDR3 region has 14 residues. V lost 5 bases and J 5 bases, leaving 15 bases between the germline ends. The CDR3: CASSHRDNFYGYTF. The CDR3, as DNA: TGTGCCAGCAGCCATCGGGACAACTTTTATGGCTACACCTTC.

The CDR3 DNA follows: TGTGCCAGCAGCGTAGCCGGGGGGGCTAGCGGGAGCACAGATACGCAGTATTTT. This gives the protein CASSVAGGASGSTDTQYF. The rearrangement links TRBV9 to TRBJ2-3; 8 nucleotides match TRBD2. Germline CDR1 is SGDLS and CDR2 is YYNGEE. The CDR3 has 18 residues. V lost 0 bases, J lost 0 bases, and 9 bases stayed unmatched.

This clone was seen a single time. J is TRBJ2-7 and V is TRBV18; no reliable D call. Per germline, CDR1 KGHSH and CDR2 LQKENI. CDR3 size: 13 residues. V lost 0 bases and J lost 2, with 5 bases in between. The DNA for the CDR3 is TGTGCCAGCTCACCACCGGGTACCTACGAGCAGTACTTC. It translates to CASSPPGTYEQYF.

There are a few counts of this clone. The rearrangement links TRBV6-1 to TRBJ2-3; TRBD2 agrees at 8 bases. V shed 6 bases and J 8 bases; nucleotides not matched to a gene: 10. Germline CDR1 MNHNS, CDR2 SASEGT. The CDR3 is 14 residues long. The CDR3 nucleotides read TGTGCCAGCAGCTTCGCAGCGGGGGCGGGTACGCAGTATTTT. Protein product: CASSFAAGAGTQYF.

The chain employs TRBV29-1 and TRBJ2-1; no clear D. V was trimmed by 3 bases and J by 6 bases, leaving 15 bases between them. There are 14 residues in the CDR3. The germline CDR1 and CDR2 sequences are SQVTM and ANQGSEA. For the CDR3, the DNA is TGCAGCGTTGATAGATCCCGGACGGCCAATGAGCAGTTCTTC. Its translation is CSVDRSRTANEQFF.

The rearrangement links TRBV11-2 to TRBJ1-2, with 12 bases that match TRBD1. J was trimmed by 3 bases and V by 5 bases; bases with no gene match: 7. The CDR3 is 16 residues long. Germline lookup yields CDR1 SGHAT and CDR2 FQNNGV. The CDR3 nucleotides are TGTGCCAGCAGCAATCCGGGACAGGGGGCGCACTATGGCTACACCTTC. Its protein product is CASSNPGQGAHYGYTF.

The rearrangement links TRBV5-3 to TRBJ2-1, with TRBD1 identical over 10 bases. TRBV5-3 is known as an ORF, though its function is uncertain. The V gene end was trimmed by 0 bases and the J gene end by 6 bases; junction bases not matched to a gene: 3. The CDR3 is made up of 15 amino acids. The CDR3 region is CARSLGQGAGNEQFF. The DNA for the CDR3 is TGTGCCAGAAGCTTGGGACAGGGGGCGGGCAATGAGCAGTTCTTC.

The CDR3 DNA sequence: TGTGCCATCAGTGACGGGAGGGGAAGAGAAAAACTGTTTTTT. The encoded protein is CAISDGRGREKLFF. The chain joins TRBV10-3 to TRBJ1-4, with D perhaps TRBD1 (5 bases). The ends were cut back, 3 bases at V and 8 bases at J, with 13 bases in the middle. The CDR3 length is 14 residues. The germline gives CDR1 ENHRY, CDR2 SYGVKD.

V gene TRBV6-6 combines with J gene TRBJ1-1, with a possible D match to TRBD1 (5 bases). This CDR3 is 15 amino acids long. Germline CDR1 reads MNHNY; CDR2 reads SVGAGI (reference sequence). Between the trimmed V and J ends, which lost 5 bases and 1 base, there was a span of 14 bases. The CDR3 DNA reads as TGTGCCAGCAGTCCCCAGGGCGGAGGGAACACTGAAGCTTTCTTT. It specifies CASSPQGGGNTEAFF.

This clone has just one count. The genes are TRBV7-2 and TRBJ2-7, with TRBD2 matching over 8 bases. The CDR3 consists of 16 residues. The germline V gene has CDR1 SGHTA and CDR2 FQGNSA. Germline trimming cut 1 base from V and 3 bases from J; bases unmatched to any gene: 8. CDR3 sequence (DNA): TGTGCCAGCAGCTTAGGTCTCAGCGGGGGAAGCTACGAGCAGTACTTC. Its translation: CASSLGLSGGSYEQYF.

The chain has TRBV6-6 and TRBJ2-5; 9 bases match TRBD1. Trimming cost V 7 bases and J 3 bases; bases outside gene matches: 9. CDR1 is MNHNY and CDR2 is SVGAGI in the germline V gene (reference sequence). This CDR3 has 15 residues. The CDR3 DNA sequence: TGTGCCAGCAATAACAGGGGGCACTCAAAAGAGACCCAGTACTTC. It yields the protein CASNNRGHSKETQYF.

This clone occurred once. Other DNA sequences within the sample encode an identical CDR3. The chain has TRBV6-5 and TRBJ1-5; D might be TRBD1 (6 bases). Germline CDR1 MNHEY, CDR2 SVGAGI. The CDR3 extends over 14 amino acids. V shed 0 bases and J shed 4 bases, with 7 bases lying between them. The CDR3 here is CASSYSGGNQPQHF. CDR3 coding DNA: TGTGCCAGCAGTTACTCAGGGGGGAATCAGCCCCAGCATTTT.

V gene TRBV19 combines with J gene TRBJ1-2; D call uncertain. The germline CDR1 and CDR2 sequences are LNHDA and SQIVND (reference sequence). V was trimmed by 7 bases and J by 7 bases, leaving 22 bases between them. The CDR3 length is 15 residues. The CDR3 sequence is CASTDGRVGGLGYTF. The DNA of the CDR3 is TGTGCCAGTACCGATGGGAGGGTAGGAGGGCTTGGCTACACCTTC.

The chain is built from TRBV27 and TRBJ2-7; D uncertain. Between the trimmed V and J ends, which lost 3 bases and 4 bases, there was a span of 10 bases. The CDR3 loop spans 13 amino acids. Germline V CDR1 and CDR2: MNHEY, SMNVEV (reference sequence). The CDR3 sequence is CASSFGTAYEQYF. In DNA form, the CDR3 reads TGTGCCAGCAGTTTTGGAACAGCGTACGAGCAGTACTTC.

The chain is built from TRBV29-1 and TRBJ1-1; D might be TRBD1 (5 bases). V lost 3 bases and J lost 0, with 14 bases in between. The CDR3 is made up of 15 amino acids. Germline loops: CDR1 SQVTM, CDR2 ANQGSEA. Here the CDR3 DNA reads TGCAGCGTTGAGTCGTCCGGGGGAATGAACACTGAAGCTTTCTTT. It yields the protein CSVESSGGMNTEAFF.

This clone occurred a few times. The chain combines TRBV14 with TRBJ2-1, with D maybe TRBD2 (6 bases). Germline CDR1 is SGHDN and CDR2 is FVKESK. This CDR3 region has 15 residues. The ends were cut back, 1 base at V and 3 bases at J, with 10 bases in the middle. The CDR3 sequence is CASSQGSSGYNEQFF. The CDR3 nucleotides read TGTGCCAGCAGCCAAGGGAGTAGCGGCTACAATGAGCAGTTCTTC.

The chain combines TRBV12-1 with TRBJ2-3; the tabulated D call, TRBD1, remains unverified against the DNA. TRBV12-1 is assigned pseudogene status. The CDR3 sequence is 17 residues long. In DNA, the CDR3 is TGTGCCAGCAGATCAGAGAAACAGGGCCACCGCACAGATACGCAGTATTTT. Residues: CASRSEKQGHRTDTQYF.

The chain is built from TRBV28 and TRBJ2-5; 7 bases map to TRBD2. Germline V gives CDR1 MDHEN, CDR2 SYDVKM. There are 16 residues in the CDR3. V dropped 5 bases and J dropped 0; count of bases not matched to a gene: 9. CDR3 loop: CASSPLSGAHQETQYF. The CDR3 DNA follows: TGTGCCAGCAGTCCTTTAAGCGGGGCCCACCAAGAGACCCAGTACTTC.

This clone was found a few times. The chain links TRBV5-6 to TRBJ1-2; D ambiguous. Germline CDR1 and CDR2: SGHDT and YYEEEE. This CDR3 has 14 amino acids. Trimming removed 0 bases from V and 2 bases from J, with 8 bases in between. The CDR3 protein is CASSLATTNYGYTF. The CDR3 region has the DNA TGTGCCAGCAGCTTGGCCACGACAAACTATGGCTACACCTTC. Supplemented by reference TRBV5-6 and TRBJ1-2, the full variable domain reads DAGVTQSPTHLIKTRGQQVTLRCSPKSGHDTVSWYQQALGQGPQFIFQYYEEEERQRGNFPDRFSGHQFPNYSSELNVNALLLGDSALYLCASSLATTNYGYTFGSGTRLTVV.

The J gene is TRBJ1-4, the V gene TRBV18, with 7 nucleotides matching TRBD1. This CDR3 comprises 15 residues. From germline, CDR1 is KGHSH and CDR2 LQKENI. The V segment lost 4 bases and the J segment 5 bases; nucleotides outside the gene matches: 7. The CDR3 sequence is CASSLYRGLNEKLFF. CDR3 sequence (DNA): TGTGCCAGCTCACTCTACAGGGGTCTCAATGAAAAACTGTTTTTT.